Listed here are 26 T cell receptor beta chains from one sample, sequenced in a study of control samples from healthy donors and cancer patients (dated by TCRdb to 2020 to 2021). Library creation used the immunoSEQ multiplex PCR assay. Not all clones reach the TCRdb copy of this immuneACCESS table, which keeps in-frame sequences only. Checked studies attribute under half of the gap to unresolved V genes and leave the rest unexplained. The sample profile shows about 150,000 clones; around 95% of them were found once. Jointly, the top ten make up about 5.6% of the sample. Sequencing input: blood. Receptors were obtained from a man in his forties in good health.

The CDR3 DNA reads as TGTGCCATCAGTGATTTGCGGGGATCGCACACTGAAGCTTTCTTT. Translating gives CAISDLRGSHTEAFF. The J gene is TRBJ1-1, the V gene TRBV10-3; D gene ambiguous. Germline values: CDR1 ENHRY, CDR2 SYGVKD. Between the trimmed V and J ends, which lost 3 bases and 3 bases, there was a span of 14 bases. The CDR3 runs to 15 residues.

This chain's CDR3 is CASSSGTGGLNTEAFF. In DNA, the CDR3 is TGTGCCAGCAGTTCCGGGACAGGGGGCTTGAACACTGAAGCTTTCTTT. The V call is TRBV6-5, the J call TRBJ1-1, with 12 positions matching TRBD1. V shed 4 bases, J shed 0 bases, and the junction held 3 bases outside the gene matches. This CDR3 has 16 amino acids. Germline V gives CDR1 MNHEY, CDR2 SVGAGI.

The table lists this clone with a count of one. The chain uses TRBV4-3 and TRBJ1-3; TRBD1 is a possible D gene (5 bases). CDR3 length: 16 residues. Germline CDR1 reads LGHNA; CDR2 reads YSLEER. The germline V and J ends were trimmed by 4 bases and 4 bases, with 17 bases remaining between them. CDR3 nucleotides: TGCGCCAGCAGCCCCGTAGGGGCGGTCTCGGGAAACACCATATATTTT. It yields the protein CASSPVGAVSGNTIYF.

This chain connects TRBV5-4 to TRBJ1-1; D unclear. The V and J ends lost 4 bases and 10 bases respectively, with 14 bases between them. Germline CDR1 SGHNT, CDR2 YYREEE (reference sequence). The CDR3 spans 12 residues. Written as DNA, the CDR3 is TGTGCCAGCAGCAATGGGCCATTCGGAGCTTTCTTT. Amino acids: CASSNGPFGAFF.

DNA for the CDR3: TGTGCCAGCAGCGTCAGGGTCGGGGAAAAACTGTTTTTT. Translation gives CASSVRVGEKLFF. The chain combines TRBV6-5 with TRBJ1-4; the D gene is possibly TRBD1 (5 bases). The CDR3 is 13 amino acids. Trimming pared 6 bases from V and 8 bases from J, leaving 13 bases between. Germline lookup yields CDR1 MNHEY and CDR2 SVGAGI.

This CDR3 reads CSVEAGAPDDGYTF. The CDR3 nucleotides read TGCAGCGTTGAGGCCGGGGCCCCCGATGATGGCTACACCTTC. The chain carries TRBV29-1 and TRBJ1-2; D perhaps matches TRBD1 (5 bases). CDR1 SQVTM and CDR2 ANQGSEA come from the germline V gene. The CDR3 covers 14 residues. Trimming shortened V by 3 bases and J by 6 bases, and 17 bases separated the two germline ends. Together with reference TRBV29-1 and TRBJ1-2, the CDR3 gives the full variable domain: SAVISQKPSRDICQRGTSLTIQCQVDSQVTMMFWYRQQPGQSLTLIATANQGSEATYESGFVIDKFPISRPNLTFSTLTVSNMSPEDSSIYLCSVEAGAPDDGYTFGSGTRLTVV.

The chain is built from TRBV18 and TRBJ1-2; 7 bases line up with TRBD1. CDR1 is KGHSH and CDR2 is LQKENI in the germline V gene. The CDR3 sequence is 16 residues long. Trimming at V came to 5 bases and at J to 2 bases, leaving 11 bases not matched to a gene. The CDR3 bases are TGTGCCAGCTCATCCAAACTCACACAGGGGAACTATGGCTACACCTTC. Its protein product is CASSSKLTQGNYGYTF.

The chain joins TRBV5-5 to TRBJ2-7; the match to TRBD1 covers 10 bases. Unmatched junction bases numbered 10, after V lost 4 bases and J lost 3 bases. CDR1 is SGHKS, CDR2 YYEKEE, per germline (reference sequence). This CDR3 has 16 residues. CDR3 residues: CASSPGGTGAIYEQYF. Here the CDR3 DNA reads TGTGCCAGCAGCCCGGGCGGGACAGGGGCTATCTACGAGCAGTACTTC.

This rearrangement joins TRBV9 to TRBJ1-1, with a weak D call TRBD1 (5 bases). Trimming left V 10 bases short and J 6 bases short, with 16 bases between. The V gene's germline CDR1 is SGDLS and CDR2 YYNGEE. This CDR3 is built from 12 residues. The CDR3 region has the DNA TGTGCCTCCAGTGGGGGGGAGCCTGAAGCTTTCTTT. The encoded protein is CASSGGEPEAFF.

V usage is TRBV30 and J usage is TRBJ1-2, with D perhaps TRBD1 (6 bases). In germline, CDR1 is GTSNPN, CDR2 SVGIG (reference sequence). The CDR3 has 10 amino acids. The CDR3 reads CAAGDYGYTF. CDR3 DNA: TGTGCGGCAGGGGACTATGGCTACACCTTC. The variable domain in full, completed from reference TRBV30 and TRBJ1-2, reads SQTIHQWPATLVQPVGSPLSLECTVEGTSNPNLYWYRQAAGRGLQLLFYSVGIGQISSEVPQNLSASRPQDRQFILSSKKLLLSDSGFYLCAAGDYGYTFGSGTRLTVV.

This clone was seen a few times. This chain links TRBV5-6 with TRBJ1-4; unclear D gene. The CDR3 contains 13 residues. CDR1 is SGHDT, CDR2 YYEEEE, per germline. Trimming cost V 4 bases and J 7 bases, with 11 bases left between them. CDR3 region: CASSRDLGEKLFF. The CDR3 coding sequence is TGTGCCAGCAGCCGGGATCTAGGTGAAAAACTGTTTTTT.

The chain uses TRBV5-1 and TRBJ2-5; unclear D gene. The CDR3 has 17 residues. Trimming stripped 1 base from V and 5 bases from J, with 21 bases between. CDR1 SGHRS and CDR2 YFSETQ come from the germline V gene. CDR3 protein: CASSLLGLLGMQETQYF. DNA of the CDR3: TGCGCCAGCAGCTTGCTGGGTCTCTTAGGAATGCAGGAGACCCAGTACTTC.

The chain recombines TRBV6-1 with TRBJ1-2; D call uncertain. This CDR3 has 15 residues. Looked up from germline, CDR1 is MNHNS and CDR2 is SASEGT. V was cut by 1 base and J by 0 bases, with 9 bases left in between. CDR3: CASSEELQANYGYTF. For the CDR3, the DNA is TGTGCCAGCAGTGAAGAGCTCCAAGCTAACTATGGCTACACCTTC.

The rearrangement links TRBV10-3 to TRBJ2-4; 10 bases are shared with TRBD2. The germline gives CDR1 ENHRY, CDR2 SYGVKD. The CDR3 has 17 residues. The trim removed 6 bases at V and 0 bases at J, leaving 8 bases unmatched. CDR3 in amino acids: CAISPSGGSLAKNIQYF. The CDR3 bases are TGTGCCATCAGCCCTAGCGGGGGATCCCTAGCCAAAAACATTCAGTACTTC.

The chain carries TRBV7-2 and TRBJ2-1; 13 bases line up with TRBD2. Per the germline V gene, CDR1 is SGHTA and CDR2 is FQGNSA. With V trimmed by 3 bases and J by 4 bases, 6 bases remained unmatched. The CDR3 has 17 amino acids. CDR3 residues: CASSLTGLAGSYNEQFF. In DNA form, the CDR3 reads TGTGCCAGCAGCTTGACGGGACTAGCGGGGTCTTACAATGAGCAGTTCTTC.

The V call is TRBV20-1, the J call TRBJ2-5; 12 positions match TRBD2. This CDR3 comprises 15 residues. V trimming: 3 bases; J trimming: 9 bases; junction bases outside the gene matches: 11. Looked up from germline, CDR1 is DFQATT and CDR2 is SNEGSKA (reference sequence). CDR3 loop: CSASSASGGVLPQYF. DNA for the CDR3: TGCAGTGCTAGTTCGGCTAGCGGGGGGGTTCTACCCCAGTACTTC.

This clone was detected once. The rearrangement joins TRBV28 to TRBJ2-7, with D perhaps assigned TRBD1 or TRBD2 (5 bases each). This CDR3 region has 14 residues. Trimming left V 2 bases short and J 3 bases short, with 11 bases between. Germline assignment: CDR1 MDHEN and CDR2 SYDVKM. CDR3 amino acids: CASSLTQAGYEQYF. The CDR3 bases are TGTGCCAGCAGTTTAACACAGGCGGGCTACGAGCAGTACTTC.

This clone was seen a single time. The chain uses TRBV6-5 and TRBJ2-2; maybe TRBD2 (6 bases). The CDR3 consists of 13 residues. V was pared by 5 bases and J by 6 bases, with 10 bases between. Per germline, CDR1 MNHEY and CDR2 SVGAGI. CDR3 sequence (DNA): TGTGCCAGCAGTAAACGACTAGCCGGGGAGCTGTTTTTT. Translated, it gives CASSKRLAGELFF.

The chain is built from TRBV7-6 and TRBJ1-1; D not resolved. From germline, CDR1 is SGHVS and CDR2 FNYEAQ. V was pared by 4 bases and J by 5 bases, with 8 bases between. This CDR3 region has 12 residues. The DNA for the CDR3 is TGTGCCAGCAGCTCCGGACGGACTGAAGCTTTCTTT. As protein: CASSSGRTEAFF.

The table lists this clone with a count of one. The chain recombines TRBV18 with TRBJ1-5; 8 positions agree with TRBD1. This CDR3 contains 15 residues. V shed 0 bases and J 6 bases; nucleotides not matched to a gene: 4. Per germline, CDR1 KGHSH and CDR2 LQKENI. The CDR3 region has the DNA TGTGCCAGCTCACCACCGACAGGGGACGGTCAGCCCCAGCATTTT. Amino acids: CASSPPTGDGQPQHF.

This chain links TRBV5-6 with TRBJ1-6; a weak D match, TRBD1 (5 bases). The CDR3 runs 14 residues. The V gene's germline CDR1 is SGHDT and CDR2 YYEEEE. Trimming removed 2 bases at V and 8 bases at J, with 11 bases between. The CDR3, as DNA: TGTGCCAGCAGCTTTGGCCAGGGAGATTCACCCCTCCACTTT. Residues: CASSFGQGDSPLHF.

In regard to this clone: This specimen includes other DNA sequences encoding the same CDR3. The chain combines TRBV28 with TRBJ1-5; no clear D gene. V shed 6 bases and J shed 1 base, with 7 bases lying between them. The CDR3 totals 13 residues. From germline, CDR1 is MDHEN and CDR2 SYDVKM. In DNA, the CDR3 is TGTGCCAGCAGACCCATAAGCAATCAGCCCCAGCATTTT. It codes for CASRPISNQPQHF. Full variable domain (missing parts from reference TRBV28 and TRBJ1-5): DVKVTQSSRYLVKRTGEKVFLECVQDMDHENMFWYRQDPGLGLRLIYFSYDVKMKEKGDIPEGYSVSREKKERFSLILESASTNQTSMYLCASRPISNQPQHFGDGTRLSIL.

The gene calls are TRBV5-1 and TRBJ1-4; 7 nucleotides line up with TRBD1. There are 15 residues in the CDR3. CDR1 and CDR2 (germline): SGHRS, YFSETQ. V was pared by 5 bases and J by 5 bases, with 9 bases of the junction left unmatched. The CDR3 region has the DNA TGCGCCAGCAGACCCACAGGGGCCCCGAATGAAAAACTGTTTTTT. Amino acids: CASRPTGAPNEKLFF. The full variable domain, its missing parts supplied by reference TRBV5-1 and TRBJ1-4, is KAGVTQTPRYLIKTRGQQVTLSCSPISGHRSVSWYQQTPGQGLQFLFEYFSETQRNKGNFPGRFSGRQFSNSRSEMNVSTLELGDSALYLCASRPTGAPNEKLFFGSGTQLSVL.

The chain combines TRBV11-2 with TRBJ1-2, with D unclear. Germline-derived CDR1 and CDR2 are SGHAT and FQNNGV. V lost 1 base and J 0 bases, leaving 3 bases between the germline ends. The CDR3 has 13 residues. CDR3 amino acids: CASSLVTNYGYTF. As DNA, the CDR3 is TGTGCCAGCAGCTTAGTGACTAACTATGGCTACACCTTC.

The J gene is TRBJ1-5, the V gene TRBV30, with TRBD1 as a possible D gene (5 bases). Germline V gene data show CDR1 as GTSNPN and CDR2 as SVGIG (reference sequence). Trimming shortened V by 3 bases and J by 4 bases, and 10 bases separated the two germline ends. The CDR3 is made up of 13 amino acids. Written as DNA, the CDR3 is TGTGCCTGGAGCACAGGAAGAAATCAGCCCCAGCATTTT. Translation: CAWSTGRNQPQHF. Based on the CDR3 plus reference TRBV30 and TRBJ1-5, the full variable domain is SQTIHQWPATLVQPVGSPLSLECTVEGTSNPNLYWYRQAAGRGLQLLFYSVGIGQISSEVPQNLSASRPQDRQFILSSKKLLLSDSGFYLCAWSTGRNQPQHFGDGTRLSIL.

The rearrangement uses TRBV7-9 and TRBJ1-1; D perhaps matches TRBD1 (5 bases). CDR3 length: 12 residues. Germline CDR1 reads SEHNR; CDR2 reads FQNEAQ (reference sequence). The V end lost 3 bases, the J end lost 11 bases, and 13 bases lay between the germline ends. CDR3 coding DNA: TGTGCCAGCAGCTTGTCTGAGGGGATGGCTTTCTTT. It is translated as CASSLSEGMAFF.